A single sample gave rise to the 9 T cell receptor beta chains below, sequenced in a study of CD8+ T cells in alopecia areata. Extracted from the samples, RNA was reverse transcribed into cDNA to serve as the sequencing template. The protocol was immunoSEQ multiplex PCR, while the TCRdb copy is restricted to in-frame clones and leaves out a portion. The sample shows 130,000 to 150,000 clones, more than 45% of them seen only once. Sequencing was performed on CD4+ T cells sorted from blood. These receptors all stem from a human donor with alopecia areata.

This chain joins TRBV28 and TRBJ1-5; no firm D call. Between the trimmed V and J ends, which lost 4 bases and 2 bases, there was a span of 15 bases. The CDR3 totals 16 residues. The V gene's germline CDR1 is MDHEN and CDR2 SYDVKM. CDR3 sequence: CASSSHLAGGNQPQHF. The CDR3 DNA reads TGTGCCAGCAGTTCTCACTTAGCAGGCGGCAATCAGCCCCAGCATTTT.

This clone occurred once. The chain joins TRBV14 to TRBJ2-1; 10 bases agree with TRBD2. CDR3 length: 15 amino acids. The V segment lost 2 bases and the J segment 15 bases; nucleotides outside the gene matches: 13. The germline CDR1 and CDR2 sequences are SGHDN and FVKESK. CDR3 sequence: CASSQRTFLAGVRFF. The CDR3 region has the DNA TGTGCCAGCAGCCAAAGGACTTTTCTAGCGGGAGTTCGGTTCTTC.

The sample holds a few counts of this clone. This chain connects TRBV2 to TRBJ2-1; TRBD2 agrees at 8 bases. Unmatched junction bases numbered 14, after V lost 4 bases and J lost 3 bases. Germline V gene data show CDR1 as SNHLY and CDR2 as FYNNEI. CDR3 length: 18 amino acids. The CDR3 DNA reads TGTGCCAGCAGTGTGAGTTGGAAACGGGAGGGAGACTACAATGAGCAGTTCTTC. This gives the protein CASSVSWKREGDYNEQFF.

J is TRBJ1-1 and V is TRBV7-9; 10 bases align to TRBD1. CDR1 is SEHNR and CDR2 is FQNEAQ in the germline V gene (reference sequence). The CDR3 runs 15 residues. J was trimmed by 4 bases and V by 7 bases; bases with no gene match: 9. CDR3 nucleotide sequence: TGTGCCAGCACCATGACAGGGGGCGGACGCACTGAAGCTTTCTTT. This gives the protein CASTMTGGGRTEAFF.

This clone has just a few counts. The rearrangement links TRBV7-3 to TRBJ2-1; D assignment may be TRBD1 or TRBD2 (7 bases each). Between the trimmed V and J ends, which lost 5 bases and 14 bases, there was a span of 16 bases. The CDR3 covers 12 residues. The germline CDR1 and CDR2 sequences are SGHTA and FQGTGA. CDR3 loop: CASSTNQGGKFF. In DNA, the CDR3 is TGTGCCAGCAGCACCAACCAGGGGGGGAAGTTCTTC.

As for this clone: The junction shows a germline mismatch at one end, possibly a read error. The rearrangement joins TRBV27 to TRBJ1-2; tentatively, D is TRBD1 (5 bases). The CDR3 runs 14 residues. Germline V gives CDR1 MNHEY, CDR2 SMNVEV (reference sequence). This CDR3 reads CASSQGPLLYDYTF. The CDR3 DNA reads as TGTGCCAGCAGCCAGGGACCCTTACTCTATGACTACACCTTC.

This clone has more than one count but fewer than ten. The genes are TRBV7-8 and TRBJ1-2, with TRBD1 as a possible D gene (5 bases). Trimming pared 1 base from V and 7 bases from J, leaving 13 bases between. Germline-derived CDR1 and CDR2 are SGHVS and FQNEAQ. The CDR3 is 14 residues long. DNA of the CDR3: TGTGCCAGCAGCTTAGATCCAGGGATTGGTGGCTACACCTTC. Amino acid sequence: CASSLDPGIGGYTF. Supplemented by reference TRBV7-8 and TRBJ1-2, the full variable domain reads GAGVSQSPRYKVAKRGQDVALRCDPISGHVSLFWYQQALGQGPEFLTYFQNEAQLDKSGLPSDRFFAERPEGSVSTLKIQRTQQEDSAVYLCASSLDPGIGGYTFGSGTRLTVV.

This clone has only a few counts. This chain connects TRBV30 to TRBJ1-2; D gene ambiguous. The CDR3 totals 16 residues. Trimming took 2 bases from V and 0 from J, leaving 16 bases between them. Germline lookup yields CDR1 GTSNPN and CDR2 SVGIG (reference sequence). CDR3 nucleotides: TGTGCCTGGAGTTACCGCAGGTTATCAGCTAACTATGGCTACACCTTC. It codes for CAWSYRRLSANYGYTF.

This chain connects TRBV7-3 to TRBJ1-1; TRBD1 is a possible D gene (6 bases). The CDR3 totals 15 residues. The V end lost 1 base, the J end lost 5 bases, and 14 bases lay between the germline ends. CDR1 SGHTA and CDR2 FQGTGA come from the germline V gene. CDR3 coding DNA: TGTGCCAGCAGCTTAAACCCGGGGGGCCAGACTGAAGCTTTCTTT. Protein sequence: CASSLNPGGQTEAFF. Filled out from reference TRBV7-3 and TRBJ1-1, the complete variable domain reads GAGVSQTPSNKVTEKGKYVELRCDPISGHTALYWYRQSLGQGPEFLIYFQGTGAADDSGLPNDRFFAVRPEGSVSTLKIQRTERGDSAVYLCASSLNPGGQTEAFFGQGTRLTVV.